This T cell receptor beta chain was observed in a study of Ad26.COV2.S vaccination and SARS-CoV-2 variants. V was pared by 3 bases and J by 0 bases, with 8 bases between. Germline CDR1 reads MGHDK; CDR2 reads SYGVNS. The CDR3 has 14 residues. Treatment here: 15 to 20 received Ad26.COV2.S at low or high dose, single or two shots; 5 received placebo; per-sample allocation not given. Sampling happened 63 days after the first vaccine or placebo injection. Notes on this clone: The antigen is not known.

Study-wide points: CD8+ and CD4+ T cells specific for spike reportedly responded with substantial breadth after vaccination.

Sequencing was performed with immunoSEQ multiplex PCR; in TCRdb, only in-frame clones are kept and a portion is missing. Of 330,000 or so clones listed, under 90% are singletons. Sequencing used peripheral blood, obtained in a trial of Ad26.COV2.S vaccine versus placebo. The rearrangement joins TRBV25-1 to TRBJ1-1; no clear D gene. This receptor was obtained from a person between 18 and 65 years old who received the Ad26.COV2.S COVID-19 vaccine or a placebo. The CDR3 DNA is TGTGCCAGCAGTGATAGTCCCATGAACACTGAAGCTTTCTTT. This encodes CASSDSPMNTEAFF.